The TCR beta chain under discussion was sequenced for a study of blood T cell repertoires in COVID-19. Study-wide background: There were acute and convalescent COVID-19 samples, and they came from the United States, Italy and Spain.

This table comes from immunoSEQ multiplex PCR, and its TCRdb copy is limited to in-frame clones, with some not included. The table has 200,000 to 300,000 clones, over 80% seen once. The TCR originated in a woman in her sixties with active or convalescent COVID-19. The sample was peripheral blood.

In nucleotides, the CDR3 is TGTGCCAGCAGTTACGGGCCCTCTGGGGCCAACGTCCTGACTTTC. Protein product: CASSYGPSGANVLTF. The chain links TRBV6-5 to TRBJ2-6; the D is unclear. The CDR3 sequence is 15 residues long. Trimming stripped 2 bases from V and 0 bases from J, with 5 bases between. Germline V gene sequence: CDR1 MNHEY, CDR2 SVGAGI.